This T cell receptor (beta chain) was sequenced for a study of shared clonotypes between healthy human individuals. This clone was detected only a few times. Germline CDR1 and CDR2: SNHLY and FYNNEI. There are 12 residues in the CDR3. With 10 bases removed from V and 5 bases from J, the gap between germline ends came to 15 bases. Assay runs were performed at deep level. Sequencing was performed on unsorted PBMC DNA using ten immunoSEQ deep assay plates. Libraries were prepared by immunoSEQ multiplex PCR; TCRdb keeps only in-frame clonotypes and omits some of them. The sample has about half a million clones; 70% to 85% are singletons. Genomic DNA of unsorted samples came from tens of millions of PBMCs.

The clonotype comes from a woman aged 40 to 50 in good health. Some clones in this sample may be carry-over from other donors' samples. The chain joins TRBV2 to TRBJ2-7, with D perhaps matching TRBD1 (6 bases). The sample comprised PBMCs. The CDR3 loop is CATRQGIHEQYF. The CDR3 nucleotides read TGTGCCACCAGGCAGGGGATCCACGAGCAGTACTTC.